This T cell receptor beta chain originates from a study of blood T cell repertoires in COVID-19. Trimming removed 7 bases from V and 3 bases from J; junction bases left unmatched: 10. There are 16 residues in the CDR3. Germline assignment: CDR1 PRHDT and CDR2 FYEKMQ (reference sequence). This clone was picked up one time. Only in-frame clones appear in the TCRdb table, and some are missing; sequencing was by immunoSEQ multiplex PCR. The sample has fewer than 350,000 clones; around 85% are singletons. The gene calls are TRBV13 and TRBJ2-2; TRBD1 agrees at 8 bases. The sequenced sample consisted of PBMCs or T cells enriched from blood (not recorded which). This receptor was identified in a woman aged 25 to 39 who had been exposed to COVID-19. The DNA for the CDR3 is TGTGCCAGCACCACTGACAGGGGAAGGTACACCGGGGAGCTGTTTTTT. Translation gives CASTTDRGRYTGELFF. Complete variable domain (other parts from reference TRBV13 and TRBJ2-2): AAGVIQSPRHLIKEKRETATLKCYPIPRHDTVYWYQQGPGQDPQFLISFYEKMQSDKGSIPDRFSAQQFSDYHSELNMSSLELGDSALYFCASTTDRGRYTGELFFGEGSRLTVL.